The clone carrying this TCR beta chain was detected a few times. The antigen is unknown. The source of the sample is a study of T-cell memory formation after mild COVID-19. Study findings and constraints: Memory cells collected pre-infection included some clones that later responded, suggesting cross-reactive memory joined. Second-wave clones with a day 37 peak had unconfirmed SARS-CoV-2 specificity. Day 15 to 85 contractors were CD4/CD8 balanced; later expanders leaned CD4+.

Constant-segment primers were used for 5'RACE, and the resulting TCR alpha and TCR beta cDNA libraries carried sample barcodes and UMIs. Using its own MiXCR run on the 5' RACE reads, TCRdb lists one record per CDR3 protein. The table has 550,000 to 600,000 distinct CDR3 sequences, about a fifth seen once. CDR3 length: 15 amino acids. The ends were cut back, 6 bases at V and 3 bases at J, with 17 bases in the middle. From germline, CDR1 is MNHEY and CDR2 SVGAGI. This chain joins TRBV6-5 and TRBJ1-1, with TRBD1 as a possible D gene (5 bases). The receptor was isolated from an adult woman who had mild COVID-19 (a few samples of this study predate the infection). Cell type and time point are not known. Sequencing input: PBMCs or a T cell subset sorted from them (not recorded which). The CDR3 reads CASSRMGLSDTEAFF. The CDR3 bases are TGTGCCAGCAGCCGTATGGGACTCAGCGACACTGAAGCTTTCTTT.